The entry below gives a single T cell receptor beta chain sequence along with its context. Its target is unknown. The length of the CDR3 is 15 residues. The junction had 6 bases not matched to a gene; V was cut back by 1 base and J by 3 bases. Germline V gene sequence: CDR1 SGHAT, CDR2 FQNNGV. This sample is part of a study of shared clonotypes between healthy human individuals. Study background: CD4 naive cells filled three plates per donor, CD4 memory three, CD8 naive two and CD8 memory one. Findings and limits, study-wide: The study found approximately 5% of naive CD4 clonotypes shared across a handful of donors.

Authors' processing steps: Filtering differed because ImmunoSEQ produced junction-only sequences that carried no quality scores. Here immunoSEQ multiplex PCR was the method, and the copy in TCRdb shows in-frame clones only, minus some. From that table come the V and J calls and clone size; the DNA was used to work out D and trimming. The sample includes around 700,000 clones, about two thirds of them seen just once. The sample comprised memory CD4+ T cells sorted from blood. The subset is: CD45RA-negative fraction. The V and J genes are TRBV11-2 and TRBJ2-7; 7 bases are a match to TRBD1. The clonotype was recovered from a woman aged 25-40 years in good health. CDR3 amino acids: CASSLGEGAYYEQYF. CDR3 coding DNA: TGTGCCAGCAGCTTAGGAGAGGGGGCTTACTACGAGCAGTACTTC.